A single sample is the source of the 8 T cell receptor beta chains below, sequenced in a study of blood T cells in healthy people across ages. It was with a sample-barcoded 5' primer and a J-beta primer mix that a second PCR of roughly 7 to 12 cycles was run. TCRdb ran MiXCR on the 5' RACE reads and lists one entry per CDR3 protein. The repertoire holds roughly 800,000 distinct CDR3 sequences, with roughly 60% as singletons. The sample taken for sequencing was blood. The receptors derive from a man aged 25-40 years in good health.

Comment on this clonotype: Since a much larger clone is just one base distant, this may be a read error. V and J are TRBV11-3 and TRBJ2-1; D is unclear. The germline CDR1 and CDR2 sequences are SGHNT and YENEEA. The CDR3 runs 13 residues. The CDR3 DNA reads as TGTGCCAACAGCTTTCTTCCGGACCATGAGCAGTTCTTC. Translating it yields CANSFLPDHEQFF.

This rearrangement joins TRBV29-1 to TRBJ1-2; 10 bases align to TRBD1. V lost 4 bases to trimming and J lost 7 bases; unmatched junction nucleotides: 3. Germline V gives CDR1 SQVTM, CDR2 ANQGSEA. The CDR3 runs to 12 residues. CDR3 residues: CSVGTGGTGYTF. Written as DNA, the CDR3 is TGCAGCGTTGGGACAGGGGGTACTGGCTACACCTTC.

This chain joins TRBV2 and TRBJ2-2, with D possibly called TRBD1 or TRBD2 (5 bases each). Trimming shortened V by 7 bases and J by 4 bases, and 10 bases separated the two germline ends. The germline V gene has CDR1 SNHLY and CDR2 FYNNEI. The CDR3 has 13 residues. The CDR3 DNA sequence: TGTGCCAGCACGGGGCAGGGCACCGGGGAGCTGTTTTTT. Encoded protein: CASTGQGTGELFF.

The chain links TRBV20-1 to TRBJ2-1, with D tentatively TRBD2 (7 bases). Germline CDR1 DFQATT, CDR2 SNEGSKA (reference sequence). CDR3 length: 18 amino acids. Trimming took off 1 base at V and 1 base at J, with 20 bases between the two ends. The CDR3 region has the DNA TGCAGTGCTAGAGCGATTAGGGGGAGGGCCGGGTCCTACAATGAGCAGTTCTTC. The encoded protein is CSARAIRGRAGSYNEQFF.

The chain carries TRBV10-3 and TRBJ1-2; D unresolved. The V gene's germline CDR1 is ENHRY and CDR2 SYGVKD. The CDR3 contains 13 residues. With 6 bases removed from V and 3 bases from J, the gap between germline ends came to 11 bases. The CDR3 nucleotides are TGTGCCATCAGGGAACGGTTGGACTATGGCTACACCTTC. This gives the protein CAIRERLDYGYTF.

This clonotype was seen more than once but under ten times. The V call is TRBV12-3 or TRBV12-4, the J call TRBJ2-7, with D unclear. The J call is in doubt because the DNA end fits TRBJ2-5 better. The CDR3 has 12 amino acids. CDR3 amino acids: CASSLTWETQYF. In DNA form, the CDR3 reads TGTGCCAGCAGTTTAACCTGGGAGACCCAGTACTTC.

V gene TRBV20-1 combines with J gene TRBJ2-5; the match to TRBD2 covers 7 bases. The tail of the sequence fits TRBJ2-7 better, so the J call may be wrong. Germline CDR1 reads DFQATT; CDR2 reads SNEGSKA (reference sequence). The CDR3 runs to 13 residues. The CDR3 nucleotides are TGCAGTGCTCTGGGGGGGATTTCGTACGAGCAGTACTTC. Protein sequence: CSALGGISYEQYF.

The sample holds a few counts of this clonotype. V usage is TRBV2 and J usage is TRBJ2-2; D is undetermined. V dropped 6 bases and J dropped 1 base, with 6 bases sitting between them. The CDR3 is made up of 13 amino acids. The germline CDR1 and CDR2 sequences are SNHLY and FYNNEI. This chain's CDR3 is CASRGLNTGELFF. Here the CDR3 DNA reads TGTGCCAGCAGAGGGTTGAACACCGGGGAGCTGTTTTTT.